These 20 T cell receptor beta chains were sequenced from one sample in a study of Ad26.COV2.S vaccination and SARS-CoV-2 variants (TCRdb year 2021). The library was prepared using the immunoSEQ multiplex PCR assay. TCRdb re-hosts the immuneACCESS table, in-frame sequences only. Its copies lack some clones; in the studies checked, an unresolved V gene accounts for under half of them, and the cause for the rest is not known. The sample has approximately 300,000 clones on record, 85% to 90% of them singletons. In total, the top ten clones hold around 2% of the sample. Reading the label with the study, this specimen's treatment or condition is: roughly 19 received Ad26.COV2.S at low or high dose, single or two shots; 5 received placebo; per-sample allocation not given. Repertoires of vaccine and placebo recipients were sequenced from samples taken on day 63 after the first injection. Sequenced here: peripheral blood, sampled in a trial of Ad26.COV2.S vaccine versus placebo. These receptors all come from a person aged 18-65 years who received the Ad26.COV2.S COVID-19 vaccine or a placebo.

The chain combines TRBV5-1 with TRBJ2-5, with TRBD2 matching 14 bases. Trimming took 6 bases from V and 1 from J; bases not matched to a gene: 5. The CDR3 is made up of 16 amino acids. Germline V gene sequence: CDR1 SGHRS, CDR2 YFSETQ. The CDR3 bases are TGCGCCAGCACGCCGGGACTAGCGGGGGCCCAAGAGACCCAGTACTTC. It yields the protein CASTPGLAGAQETQYF.

The V and J genes are TRBV19 and TRBJ2-5, with D tentatively TRBD2 (5 bases). Trimming cost V 3 bases and J 1 base, with 15 bases left between them. The germline gives CDR1 LNHDA, CDR2 SQIVND (reference sequence). The CDR3 contains 16 residues. CDR3 sequence: CASSMGFPGSQETQYF. The CDR3 bases are TGTGCCAGTAGTATGGGCTTCCCGGGAAGCCAAGAGACCCAGTACTTC.

The V and J genes are TRBV12-3 or TRBV12-4 and TRBJ1-1; maybe TRBD1 (6 bases). This CDR3 contains 13 residues. The V end was cut by 10 bases, the J end by 5 bases, with 17 bases between. This CDR3 is CATRPGQTTEAFF. The DNA for the CDR3 is TGTGCCACCAGACCGGGACAAACGACTGAAGCTTTCTTT.

The rearrangement joins TRBV18 to TRBJ1-3; D uncertain. Trimming left V 2 bases short and J 0 bases short, with 11 bases between. In germline, CDR1 is KGHSH, CDR2 LQKENI. This CDR3 has 16 residues. DNA of the CDR3: TGTGCCAGCTCACCAAGTGGACCCCGCTCTGGAAACACCATATATTTT. Protein sequence: CASSPSGPRSGNTIYF.

The chain is built from TRBV10-3 and TRBJ1-1; TRBD1 aligns across 7 bases. The J segment lost 1 base and the V segment lost 10 bases, leaving 9 bases of the junction unmatched. The CDR3 consists of 14 residues. Germline V gene sequence: CDR1 ENHRY, CDR2 SYGVKD. Written as DNA, the CDR3 is TGTGCCACAGCGCGGACAGGAGGGAACACTGAAGCTTTCTTT. It specifies CATARTGGNTEAFF.

This chain connects TRBV5-1 to TRBJ1-4, with 10 bases that match TRBD1. Germline-derived CDR1 and CDR2 are SGHRS and YFSETQ. With 4 bases clipped from V and 6 bases from J, the junction kept 6 bases outside the gene matches. There are 15 residues in the CDR3. CDR3 coding DNA: TGCGCCAGCAGCATAATGACAGGGGGCGATGAAAAACTGTTTTTT. Protein product: CASSIMTGGDEKLFF.

For the CDR3, the DNA is TGTGCCAGCAGCTTAGCTGGGGCAGATACGCAGTATTTT. Its translation: CASSLAGADTQYF. The V gene is TRBV7-2, the J gene TRBJ2-3, with D unclear. Deletions cut 0 bases from V and 4 bases from J, with 5 bases between. Germline lookup yields CDR1 SGHTA and CDR2 FQGNSA. The CDR3 contains 13 residues.

This chain connects TRBV9 to TRBJ1-3; possible D gene TRBD1, 6 bases. Germline assignment: CDR1 SGDLS and CDR2 YYNGEE. The CDR3 runs to 12 residues. With 7 bases removed from V and 2 bases from J, the gap between germline ends came to 7 bases. In DNA, the CDR3 is TGTGCCAGCCAGGGGCCTGGAAACACCATATATTTT. Translating it yields CASQGPGNTIYF. Looking up the rest from reference TRBV9 and TRBJ1-3 gives the full variable domain: DSGVTQTPKHLITATGQRVTLRCSPRSGDLSVYWYQQSLDQGLQFLIQYYNGEERAKGNILERFSAQQFPDLHSELNLSSLELGDSALYFCASQGPGNTIYFGEGSWLTVV.

This clone showed up just once. The rearrangement uses TRBV7-2 and TRBJ2-7; D call uncertain. V gave up 4 bases and J gave up 1 base, with 14 bases separating them. Looked up from germline, CDR1 is SGHTA and CDR2 is FQGNSA. There are 15 residues in the CDR3. CDR3 nucleotides: TGTGCCAGCAGCTCCGCCGCTTCGACGTCCTACGAGCAGTACTTC. This translates into CASSSAASTSYEQYF.

This sequence joins TRBV4-3 and TRBJ1-4, with TRBD1 matching 7 bases. Trimming at V came to 4 bases and at J to 6 bases, leaving 8 bases not matched to a gene. This CDR3 contains 15 residues. Looked up from germline, CDR1 is LGHNA and CDR2 is YSLEER. DNA of the CDR3: TGCGCCAGCAGCCCCCGGACAGGTTGGGATGAAAAACTGTTTTTT. This translates into CASSPRTGWDEKLFF.

The chain combines TRBV5-8 with TRBJ2-1; TRBD1 aligns across 8 bases. V lost 0 bases, J lost 4 bases, and 9 bases stayed unmatched. CDR3 length equals 17 residues. CDR1 and CDR2 (germline): SGHTS, YDEGEE. In DNA form, the CDR3 reads TGTGCCAGCAGCTTGGCGGACAGGGTTTCCTCGTACAATGAGCAGTTCTTC. Its protein product is CASSLADRVSSYNEQFF.

This clone has more than one count but fewer than ten. This chain joins TRBV7-9 and TRBJ1-6; TRBD1 agrees at 7 bases. The CDR3 loop spans 15 amino acids. The V and J ends lost 5 bases and 14 bases, in that order; junction bases with no gene match: 15. In germline, CDR1 is SEHNR, CDR2 FQNEAQ (reference sequence). The CDR3 is CASSQGGTRNGSLHF. The CDR3 DNA is TGTGCCAGCAGCCAGGGGGGGACCAGAAATGGGTCCCTCCACTTT.

V is TRBV7-6 and J is TRBJ1-1; a weak D match, TRBD1 (6 bases). Trimming took 1 base from V and 5 from J, leaving 17 bases between them. This CDR3 contains 16 residues. Germline V lookup: CDR1 SGHVS, CDR2 FNYEAQ. The CDR3: CASSLGPGVGVTEAFF. CDR3 sequence (DNA): TGTGCCAGCAGCTTAGGGCCAGGGGTCGGGGTGACTGAAGCTTTCTTT.

This clone was observed once. The rearrangement uses TRBV7-9 and TRBJ1-2; no clear D gene. The length of the CDR3 is 12 residues. Germline lookup yields CDR1 SEHNR and CDR2 FQNEAQ (reference sequence). The V gene lost 1 base and the J gene lost 8 bases, with 8 bases spanning the gap. CDR3 region: CASSLVPVGYTF. The CDR3 DNA reads TGTGCCAGCAGCTTAGTCCCGGTAGGCTACACCTTC. Together with reference TRBV7-9 and TRBJ1-2, the CDR3 gives the full variable domain: DTGVSQNPRHKITKRGQNVTFRCDPISEHNRLYWYRQTLGQGPEFLTYFQNEAQLEKSRLLSDRFSAERPKGSFSTLEIQRTEQGDSAMYLCASSLVPVGYTFGSGTRLTVV.

The V call is TRBV6-2 or TRBV6-3, the J call TRBJ2-1; 9 bases are shared with TRBD2. V shed 0 bases, J shed 0 bases, and the junction held 3 bases outside the gene matches. Germline V lookup: CDR1 MNHEY, CDR2 SVGEGT. CDR3 length: 17 residues. CDR3 region: CASSYSRAGGSYNEQFF. In nucleotides, the CDR3 is TGTGCCAGCAGTTACTCGAGAGCGGGGGGCTCCTACAATGAGCAGTTCTTC.

The chain uses TRBV6-1 and TRBJ1-2; no firm D call. Germline V CDR1 and CDR2: MNHNS, SASEGT. The CDR3 is 15 residues long. Trimming stripped 0 bases from V and 2 bases from J, with 10 bases between. The CDR3 DNA is TGTGCCAGCAGTGAAGCGGGAGGGCGAAACTATGGCTACACCTTC. Its translation: CASSEAGGRNYGYTF.

This rearrangement joins TRBV19 to TRBJ1-5, with D hard to call. This CDR3 is 15 amino acids long. CDR1 is LNHDA, CDR2 SQIVND, per germline (reference sequence). The V gene lost 3 bases and the J gene lost 2 bases, with 11 bases spanning the gap. The chain's CDR3 is CASSIRFGGNQPQHF. The DNA for the CDR3 is TGTGCCAGTAGTATCAGGTTCGGGGGCAATCAGCCCCAGCATTTT. Full variable domain (missing parts from reference TRBV19 and TRBJ1-5): DGGITQSPKYLFRKEGQNVTLSCEQNLNHDAMYWYRQDPGQGLRLIYYSQIVNDFQKGDIAEGYSVSREKKESFPLTVTSAQKNPTAFYLCASSIRFGGNQPQHFGDGTRLSIL.

The chain has TRBV5-4 and TRBJ2-3; TRBD2 matches at 12 bases. The CDR3 extends over 19 amino acids. V trimming: 4 bases; J trimming: 1 base; junction bases outside the gene matches: 13. Germline V gives CDR1 SGHNT, CDR2 YYREEE (reference sequence). Here the CDR3 reads CASSPGLAGPPMGTDTQYF. The CDR3 nucleotides read TGTGCCAGCAGCCCCGGACTAGCGGGGCCCCCTATGGGCACAGATACGCAGTATTTT.

This CDR3 reads CASSQATGRDTIYF. CDR3 nucleotide sequence: TGCGCCAGCAGCCAGGCGACAGGGCGTGACACCATATATTTT. V is TRBV4-3 and J is TRBJ1-3; 7 bases align to TRBD1. This CDR3 comprises 14 residues. Germline-derived CDR1 and CDR2 are LGHNA and YSLEER. Trimming took 3 bases from V and 8 from J; bases not matched to a gene: 7.

The V call is TRBV2, the J call TRBJ1-1, with D uncertain. CDR1 is SNHLY and CDR2 is FYNNEI in the germline V gene. V was pared by 5 bases and J by 1 base, with 11 bases between. The CDR3 runs to 14 residues. The CDR3 sequence is CASSTRSSNTEAFF. In DNA form, the CDR3 reads TGTGCCAGCAGTACCAGGTCCTCGAACACTGAAGCTTTCTTT.